Listed below are T cell receptor beta chains from one sample, sequenced in a study of T-cell reconstitution after alpha-beta-depleted transplantation in children. From the PCR reads, TCRdb called clonotypes with MiXCR, one entry per CDR3 protein. Seen here are about 830,000 distinct CDR3 sequences, about 16% observed once, and the top ten hold around 5.3%. The sample here was PBMCs, mostly from graft donor cells, taken 360 days after TCRalphabeta/CD19-depleted stem cell transplant. Receptors were obtained from a male patient between 10 and 17 years old who had a stem cell transplant for acute lymphoblastic leukemia, so the T cells may come from the graft donor. Both conserved end residues are part of each CDR3. The D gene is left open where the match is weak. The size entry is marked missing in some rows and otherwise reads once, few, many or a size class.

V gene: TRBV24-1
J gene: TRBJ2-3
D gene: -
clone size: -
CDR3 DNA: TGTGCCACCAGTGATTTCGGCCCAACTGGAGATACGCAGTATTTT
CDR3 protein: CATSDFGPTGDTQYF

V gene: TRBV5-1
J gene: TRBJ2-1
D gene: TRBD2
clone size: many
CDR3 DNA: TGCGCCAGCAGCTTGGCAGGGACTAGGAGTGATGAGCAGTTCTTC
CDR3 protein: CASSLAGTRSDEQFF

V gene: TRBV15
J gene: TRBJ2-5
D gene: -
clone size: -
CDR3 DNA: TGTGCCACCTCGGTGGGAGTAACCCAAGAGACCCAGTACTTC
CDR3 protein: CATSVGVTQETQYF

V gene: TRBV11-2
J gene: TRBJ2-7
D gene: -
clone size: -
CDR3 DNA: TGTGCCAGCAGCTTGTTTGCGGGGCCCTACGAGCAGTACTTC
CDR3 protein: CASSLFAGPYEQYF

V gene: TRBV4-1
J gene: TRBJ1-1
D gene: TRBD1
clone size: few
CDR3 DNA: TGCGCCAGCAGCCAAACAGGGGTGGCGCCTGAAGCTTTCTTT
CDR3 protein: CASSQTGVAPEAFF

V gene: TRBV27
J gene: TRBJ1-2
D gene: -
clone size: -
CDR3 DNA: TGTGCCAGCAGTTTAGCGTCGGGGCAGACTTATGGCTACACCTTC
CDR3 protein: CASSLASGQTYGYTF

V gene: TRBV5-1
J gene: TRBJ2-7
D gene: -
clone size: -
CDR3 DNA: TGCGCCAGCAGCTTCGGGGAGGCCTCCTACGAGCAGTACTTC
CDR3 protein: CASSFGEASYEQYF

V gene: TRBV5-1
J gene: TRBJ2-1
D gene: TRBD2
clone size: few
CDR3 DNA: TGCGCCAGCAGCCCTATAACCGGGACTAGCATCAATGAGCAGTTCTTC
CDR3 protein: CASSPITGTSINEQFF

V gene: TRBV7-9
J gene: TRBJ2-7
D gene: -
clone size: -
CDR3 DNA: TGTGCCAGCAGCTTGACAGACAGACGCTACGAGCAGTACTTC
CDR3 protein: CASSLTDRRYEQYF

V gene: TRBV7-6
J gene: TRBJ2-7
D gene: TRBD1
clone size: many
CDR3 DNA: TGTGCCAGCGGGACAGGCCTATCCTACGAGCAGTACTTC
CDR3 protein: CASGTGLSYEQYF

V gene: TRBV24-1
J gene: TRBJ2-5
D gene: TRBD2
clone size: -
CDR3 DNA: TGTGCCACCAGACTAGCGGCTCCGGAGACCCAGTACTTC
CDR3 protein: CATRLAAPETQYF

V gene: TRBV20-1
J gene: TRBJ1-2
D gene: -
clone size: few
CDR3 DNA: TGCAGTGCTAGAGATAGTGTGAGCGGGACGAACACCTTC
CDR3 protein: CSARDSVSGTNTF

V gene: TRBV12-3/TRBV12-4
J gene: TRBJ2-1
D gene: -
clone size: many
CDR3 DNA: TGTGCCAGCAGTTTACGGCGGGTGTTCAATGAGCAGTTCTTC
CDR3 protein: CASSLRRVFNEQFF

V gene: TRBV6-1
J gene: TRBJ1-5
D gene: TRBD1
clone size: few
CDR3 DNA: TGTGCCAGCAGACAGACCTCAGGGGGGAGTCAGCCCCAGCATTTT
CDR3 protein: CASRQTSGGSQPQHF

V gene: TRBV11-2
J gene: TRBJ2-5
D gene: TRBD2
clone size: few
CDR3 DNA: TGTGCCAGCAGCTTAGTTGGCGGGAGTGAGACCCAGTACTTC
CDR3 protein: CASSLVGGSETQYF

V gene: TRBV6-1
J gene: TRBJ2-3
D gene: -
clone size: few
CDR3 DNA: TGTGCCAGCAGTCGACCCGACACAGATACGCAGTATTTT
CDR3 protein: CASSRPDTDTQYF

V gene: TRBV27
J gene: TRBJ2-2
D gene: TRBD1
clone size: -
CDR3 DNA: TGTGCCAGCAGTTATGACAGGGTAGACACCGGGGAGCTGTTTTTT
CDR3 protein: CASSYDRVDTGELFF

V gene: TRBV11-2
J gene: TRBJ2-5
D gene: -
clone size: -
CDR3 DNA: TGTGCCAGCAGCTCAAGTGGTGGGGAAGAGACCCAGTACTTC
CDR3 protein: CASSSSGGEETQYF

V gene: TRBV7-9
J gene: TRBJ2-7
D gene: -
clone size: few
CDR3 DNA: TGTGCCAGCATGGAGGGGACAGACCTCTACGAGCAGTACTTC
CDR3 protein: CASMEGTDLYEQYF

V gene: TRBV6-1
J gene: TRBJ1-6
D gene: -
clone size: -
CDR3 DNA: TGTGCCAGCAGTCCAGCATTGGCAGGGACATTTAATTCACCCCTCCACTTT
CDR3 protein: CASSPALAGTFNSPLHF

V gene: TRBV7-8
J gene: TRBJ2-7
D gene: -
clone size: -
CDR3 DNA: TGTGCCATGGGACCCAGGACCCCCTTCGGCGAGCAGTACTTC
CDR3 protein: CAMGPRTPFGEQYF